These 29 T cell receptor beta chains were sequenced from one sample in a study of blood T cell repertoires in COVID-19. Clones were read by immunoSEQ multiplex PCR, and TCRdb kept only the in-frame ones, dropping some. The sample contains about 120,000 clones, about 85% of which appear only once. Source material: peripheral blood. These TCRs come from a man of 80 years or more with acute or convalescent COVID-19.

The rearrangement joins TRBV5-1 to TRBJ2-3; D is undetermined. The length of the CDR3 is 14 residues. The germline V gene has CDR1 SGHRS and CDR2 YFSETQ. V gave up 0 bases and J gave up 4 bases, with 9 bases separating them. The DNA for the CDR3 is TGCGCCAGCAGCTTGGTGCTGAGTCCAGATACGCAGTATTTT. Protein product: CASSLVLSPDTQYF.

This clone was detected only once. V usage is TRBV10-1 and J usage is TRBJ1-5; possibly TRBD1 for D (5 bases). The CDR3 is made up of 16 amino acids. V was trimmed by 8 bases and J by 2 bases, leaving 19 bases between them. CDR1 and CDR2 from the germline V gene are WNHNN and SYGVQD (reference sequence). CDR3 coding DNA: TGCGCCAGCTTTGATGGGGAAGCCAGGGGCAATCAGCCCCAGCATTTT. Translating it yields CASFDGEARGNQPQHF.

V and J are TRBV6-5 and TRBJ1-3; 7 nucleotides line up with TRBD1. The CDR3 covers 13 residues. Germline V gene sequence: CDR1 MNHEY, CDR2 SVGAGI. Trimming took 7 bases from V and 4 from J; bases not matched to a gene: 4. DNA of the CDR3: TGTGCCAGCAACCCGACAGGGGGAAACACCATATATTTT. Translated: CASNPTGGNTIYF.

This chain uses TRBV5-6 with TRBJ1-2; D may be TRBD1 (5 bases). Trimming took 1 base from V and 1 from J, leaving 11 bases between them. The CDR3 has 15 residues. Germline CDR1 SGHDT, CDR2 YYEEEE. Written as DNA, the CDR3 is TGTGCCAGCAGCTTGCGACAGACTTATAACTATGGCTACACCTTC. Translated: CASSLRQTYNYGYTF.

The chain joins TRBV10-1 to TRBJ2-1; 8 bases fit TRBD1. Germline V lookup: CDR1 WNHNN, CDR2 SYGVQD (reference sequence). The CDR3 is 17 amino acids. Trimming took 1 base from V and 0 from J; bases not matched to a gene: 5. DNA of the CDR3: TGCGCCAGCAGTGAGTGGCAGGGGGCGAGCTCCTACAATGAGCAGTTCTTC. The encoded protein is CASSEWQGASSYNEQFF.

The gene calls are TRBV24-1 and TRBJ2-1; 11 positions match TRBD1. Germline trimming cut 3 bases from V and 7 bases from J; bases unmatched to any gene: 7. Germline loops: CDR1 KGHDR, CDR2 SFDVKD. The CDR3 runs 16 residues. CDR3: CATSDAGQGAVNEQFF. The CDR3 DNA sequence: TGTGCCACCAGTGATGCCGGACAGGGGGCGGTTAATGAGCAGTTCTTC.

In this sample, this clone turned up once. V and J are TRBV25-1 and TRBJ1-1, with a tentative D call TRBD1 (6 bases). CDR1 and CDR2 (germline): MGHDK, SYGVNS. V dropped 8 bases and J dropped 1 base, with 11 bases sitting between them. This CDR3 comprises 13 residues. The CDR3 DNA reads TGTGCCAGCCTCGGACAGCCGAACACTGAAGCTTTCTTT. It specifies CASLGQPNTEAFF.

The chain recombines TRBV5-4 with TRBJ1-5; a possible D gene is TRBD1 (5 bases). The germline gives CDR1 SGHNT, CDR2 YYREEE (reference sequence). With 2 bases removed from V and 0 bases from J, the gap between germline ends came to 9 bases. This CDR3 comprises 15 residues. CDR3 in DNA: TGTGCCAGCAGCTTTGGGGCAGATAGCAATCAGCCCCAGCATTTT. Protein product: CASSFGADSNQPQHF.

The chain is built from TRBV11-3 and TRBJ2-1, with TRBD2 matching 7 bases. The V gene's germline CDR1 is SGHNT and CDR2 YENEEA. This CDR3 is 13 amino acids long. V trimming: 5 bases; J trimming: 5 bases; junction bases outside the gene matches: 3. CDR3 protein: CASSGGGDNEQFF. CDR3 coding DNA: TGTGCCAGCAGCGGCGGGGGAGACAATGAGCAGTTCTTC.

In nucleotides, the CDR3 is TGTGCCAGCAGCTCCGGCGGGAGGATTGGGGATACGCAGTATTTT. Its protein product is CASSSGGRIGDTQYF. This chain links TRBV7-9 with TRBJ2-3, with TRBD2 identical over 8 bases. With 4 bases clipped from V and 6 bases from J, the junction kept 9 bases outside the gene matches. In germline, CDR1 is SEHNR, CDR2 FQNEAQ (reference sequence). This CDR3 has 15 amino acids.

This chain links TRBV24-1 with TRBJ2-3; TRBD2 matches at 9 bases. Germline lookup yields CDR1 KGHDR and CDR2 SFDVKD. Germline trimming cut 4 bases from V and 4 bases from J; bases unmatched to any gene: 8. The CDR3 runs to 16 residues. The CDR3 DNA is TGTGCCACCAGTGACCCCCAGGCGGGAGGGGCAGATACGCAGTATTTT. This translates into CATSDPQAGGADTQYF.

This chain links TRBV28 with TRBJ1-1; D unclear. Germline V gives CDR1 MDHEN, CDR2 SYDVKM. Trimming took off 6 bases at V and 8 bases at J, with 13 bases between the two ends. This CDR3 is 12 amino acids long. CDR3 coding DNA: TGTGCCAGCAGACTCGCCCAAACCGAAGCTTTCTTT. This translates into CASRLAQTEAFF.

This CDR3 is CASGGTSGPEQFF. The CDR3 DNA reads TGTGCTAGTGGGGGGACTAGCGGACCGGAGCAGTTCTTC. The genes are TRBV12-5 and TRBJ2-1; 11 bases line up with TRBD2. The V and J ends lost 6 bases and 10 bases, in that order; junction bases with no gene match: 5. CDR3 length equals 13 residues. Germline V gene data show CDR1 as LGHNT and CDR2 as FRNRAP.

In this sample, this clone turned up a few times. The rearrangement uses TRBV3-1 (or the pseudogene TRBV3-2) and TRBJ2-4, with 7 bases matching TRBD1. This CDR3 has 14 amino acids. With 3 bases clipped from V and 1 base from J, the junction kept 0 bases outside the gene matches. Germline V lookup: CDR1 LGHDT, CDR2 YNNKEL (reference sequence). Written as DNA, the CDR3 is TGTGCCAGCAGCCACAGGGGGGCCAAAAACATTCAGTACTTC. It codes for CASSHRGAKNIQYF.

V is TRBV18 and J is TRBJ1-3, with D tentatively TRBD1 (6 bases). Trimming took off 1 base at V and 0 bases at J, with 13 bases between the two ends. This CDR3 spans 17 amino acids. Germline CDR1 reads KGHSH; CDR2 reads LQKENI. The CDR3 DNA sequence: TGTGCCAGCTCACCACTCCAGGGAGGGGGCTCTGGAAACACCATATATTTT. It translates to CASSPLQGGGSGNTIYF.

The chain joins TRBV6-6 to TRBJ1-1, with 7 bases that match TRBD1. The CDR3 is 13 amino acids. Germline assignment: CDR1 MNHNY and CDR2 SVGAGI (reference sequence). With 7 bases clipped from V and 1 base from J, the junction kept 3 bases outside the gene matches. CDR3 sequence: CASKGQSNTEAFF. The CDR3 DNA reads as TGTGCCAGCAAGGGACAGTCGAACACTGAAGCTTTCTTT.

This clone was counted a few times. The CDR3 sequence: CASSLRRGQGYEQYF. As DNA, the CDR3 is TGCGCCAGCAGCTTGCGGAGAGGACAGGGTTACGAGCAGTACTTC. The V and J genes are TRBV5-1 and TRBJ2-7, with 8 bases fitting TRBD1. V lost 1 base, J lost 4 bases, and 7 bases stayed unmatched. CDR3 length: 15 amino acids. The V gene's germline CDR1 is SGHRS and CDR2 YFSETQ.

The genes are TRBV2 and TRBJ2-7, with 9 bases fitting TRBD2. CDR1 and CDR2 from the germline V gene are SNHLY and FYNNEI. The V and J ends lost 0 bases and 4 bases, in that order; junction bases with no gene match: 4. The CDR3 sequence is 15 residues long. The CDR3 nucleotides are TGTGCCAGCAGTGAAGCCCCTAGCGGGATTTACGAGCAGTACTTC. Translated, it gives CASSEAPSGIYEQYF. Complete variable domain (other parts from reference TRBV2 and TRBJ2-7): EPEVTQTPSHQVTQMGQEVILRCVPISNHLYFYWYRQILGQKVEFLVSFYNNEISEKSEIFDDQFSVERPDGSNFTLKIRSTKLEDSAMYFCASSEAPSGIYEQYFGPGTRLTVT.

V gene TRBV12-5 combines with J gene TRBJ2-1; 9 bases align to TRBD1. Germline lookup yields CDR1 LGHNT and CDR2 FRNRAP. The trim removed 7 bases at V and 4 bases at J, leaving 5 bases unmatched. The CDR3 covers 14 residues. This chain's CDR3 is CASARGQGYNEQFF. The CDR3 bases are TGTGCTAGTGCCCGGGGACAGGGTTACAATGAGCAGTTCTTC.

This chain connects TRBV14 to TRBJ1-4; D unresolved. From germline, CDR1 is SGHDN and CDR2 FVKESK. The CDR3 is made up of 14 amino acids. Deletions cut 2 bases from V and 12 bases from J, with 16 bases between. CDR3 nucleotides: TGTGCCAGCAGCCAATTTTTAGGCGCCGGAGAACTGTTTTTT. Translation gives CASSQFLGAGELFF.

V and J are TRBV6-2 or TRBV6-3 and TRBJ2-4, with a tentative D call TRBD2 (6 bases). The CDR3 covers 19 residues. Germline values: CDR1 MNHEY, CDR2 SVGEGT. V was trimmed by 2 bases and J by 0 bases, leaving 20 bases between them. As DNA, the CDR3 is TGTGCCAGCAGTTACAGGCGGGGAATGGCGGCCCTAGCCAAAAACATTCAGTACTTC. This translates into CASSYRRGMAALAKNIQYF.

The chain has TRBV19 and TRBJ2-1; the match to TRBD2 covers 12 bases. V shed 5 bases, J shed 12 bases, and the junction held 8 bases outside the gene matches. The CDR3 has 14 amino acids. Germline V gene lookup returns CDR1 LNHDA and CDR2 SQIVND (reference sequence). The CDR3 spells CASSPASGGVGQFF. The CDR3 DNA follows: TGTGCCAGTAGTCCGGCTAGCGGGGGGGTAGGGCAGTTCTTC.

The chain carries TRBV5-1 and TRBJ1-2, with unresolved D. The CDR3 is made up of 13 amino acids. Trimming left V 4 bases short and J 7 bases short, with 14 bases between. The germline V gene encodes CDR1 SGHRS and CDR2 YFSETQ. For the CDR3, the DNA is TGCGCCAGCAGCCCCACCGAGAGGGCTGGCTACACCTTC. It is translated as CASSPTERAGYTF.

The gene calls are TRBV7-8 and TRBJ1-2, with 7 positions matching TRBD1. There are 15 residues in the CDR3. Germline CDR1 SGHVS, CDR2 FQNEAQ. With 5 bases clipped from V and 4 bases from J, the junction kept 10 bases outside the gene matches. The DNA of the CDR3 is TGTGCCAGCAGCCCTACAGGAGGGGGCGGCTATGGCTACACCTTC. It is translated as CASSPTGGGGYGYTF.

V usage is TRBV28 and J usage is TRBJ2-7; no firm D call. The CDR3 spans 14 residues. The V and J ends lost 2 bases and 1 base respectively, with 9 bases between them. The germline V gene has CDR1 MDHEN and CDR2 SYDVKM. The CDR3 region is CASSLGPGSYEQYF. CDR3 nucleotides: TGTGCCAGCAGTTTAGGCCCCGGGTCCTACGAGCAGTACTTC.

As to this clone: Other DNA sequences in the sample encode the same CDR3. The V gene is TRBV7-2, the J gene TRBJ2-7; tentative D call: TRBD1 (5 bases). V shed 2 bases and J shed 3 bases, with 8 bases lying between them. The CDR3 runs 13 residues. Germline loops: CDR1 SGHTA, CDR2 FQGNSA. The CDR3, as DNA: TGTGCCAGCAGCTTACAGGGTTTCTACGAGCAGTACTTC. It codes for CASSLQGFYEQYF.

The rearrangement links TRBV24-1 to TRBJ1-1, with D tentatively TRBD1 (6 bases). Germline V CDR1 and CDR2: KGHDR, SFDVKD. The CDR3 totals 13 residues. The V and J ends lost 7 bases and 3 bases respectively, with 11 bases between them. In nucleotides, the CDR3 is TGTGCCACCAGAGATACAGGGCACACTGAAGCTTTCTTT. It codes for CATRDTGHTEAFF.

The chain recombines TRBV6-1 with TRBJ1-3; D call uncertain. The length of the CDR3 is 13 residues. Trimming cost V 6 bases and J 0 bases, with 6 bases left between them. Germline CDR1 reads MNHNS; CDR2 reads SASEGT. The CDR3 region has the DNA TGTGCCAGCAGACCTATCTCTGGAAACACCATATATTTT. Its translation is CASRPISGNTIYF.

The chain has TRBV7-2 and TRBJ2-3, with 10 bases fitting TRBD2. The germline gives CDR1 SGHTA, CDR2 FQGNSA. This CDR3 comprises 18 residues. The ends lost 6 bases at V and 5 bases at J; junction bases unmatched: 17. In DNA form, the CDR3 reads TGTGCCAGCAGTTCCACTATAATAGCGGGAGGCCGGGAAGATACGCAGTATTTT. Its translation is CASSSTIIAGGREDTQYF.